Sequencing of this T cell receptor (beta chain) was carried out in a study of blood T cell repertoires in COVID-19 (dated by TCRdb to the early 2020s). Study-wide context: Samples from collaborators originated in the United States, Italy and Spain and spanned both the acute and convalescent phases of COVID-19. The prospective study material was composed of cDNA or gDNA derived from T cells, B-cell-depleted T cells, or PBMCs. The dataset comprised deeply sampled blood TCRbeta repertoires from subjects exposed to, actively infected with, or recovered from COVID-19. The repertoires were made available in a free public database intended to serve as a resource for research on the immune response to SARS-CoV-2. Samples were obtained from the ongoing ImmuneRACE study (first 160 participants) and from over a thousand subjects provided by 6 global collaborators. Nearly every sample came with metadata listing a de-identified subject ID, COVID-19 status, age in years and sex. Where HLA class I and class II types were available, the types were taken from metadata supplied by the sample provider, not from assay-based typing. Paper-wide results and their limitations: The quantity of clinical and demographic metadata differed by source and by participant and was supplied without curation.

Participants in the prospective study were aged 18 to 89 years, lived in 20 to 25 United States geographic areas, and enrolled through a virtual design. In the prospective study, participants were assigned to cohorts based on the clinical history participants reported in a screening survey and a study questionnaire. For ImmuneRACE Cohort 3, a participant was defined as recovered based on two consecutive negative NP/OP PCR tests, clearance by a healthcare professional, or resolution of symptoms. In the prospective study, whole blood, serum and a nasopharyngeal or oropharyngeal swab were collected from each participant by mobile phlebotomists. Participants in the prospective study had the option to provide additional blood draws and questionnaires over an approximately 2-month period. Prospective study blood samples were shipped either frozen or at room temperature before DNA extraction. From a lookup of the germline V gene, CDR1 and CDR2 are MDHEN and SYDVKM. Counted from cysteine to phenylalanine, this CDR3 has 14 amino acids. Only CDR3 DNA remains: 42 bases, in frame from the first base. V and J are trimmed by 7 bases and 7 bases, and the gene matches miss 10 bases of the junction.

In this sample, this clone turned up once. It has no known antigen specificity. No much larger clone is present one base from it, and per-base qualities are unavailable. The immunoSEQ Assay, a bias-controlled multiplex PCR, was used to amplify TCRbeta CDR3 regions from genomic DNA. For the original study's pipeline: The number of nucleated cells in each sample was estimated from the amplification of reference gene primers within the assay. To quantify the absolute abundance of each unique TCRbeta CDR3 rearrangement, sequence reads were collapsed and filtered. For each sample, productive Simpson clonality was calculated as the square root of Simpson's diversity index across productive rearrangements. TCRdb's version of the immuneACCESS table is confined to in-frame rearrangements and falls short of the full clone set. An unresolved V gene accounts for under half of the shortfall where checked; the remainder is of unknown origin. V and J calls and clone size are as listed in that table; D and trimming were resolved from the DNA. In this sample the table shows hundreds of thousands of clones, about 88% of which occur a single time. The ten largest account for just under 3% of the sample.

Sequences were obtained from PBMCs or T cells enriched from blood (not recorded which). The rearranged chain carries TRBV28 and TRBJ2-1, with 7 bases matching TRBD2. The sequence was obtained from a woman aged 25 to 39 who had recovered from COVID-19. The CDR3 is CASTNGGVPNEQFF. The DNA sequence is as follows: TGTGCCAGCACCAATGGGGGGGTCCCAAATGAGCAGTTCTTC.